This T cell receptor (beta chain) is from a study of blood T cell repertoires in COVID-19. Across the whole study: Both acute and convalescent COVID-19 samples were obtained from the United States, Italy and Spain. PBMCs, B-cell-depleted T cells, or T cells provided the cDNA or gDNA that made up the material.

In the original workflow: Researchers report that nucleated cell counts were estimated from reference gene primer amplification. The table came from immunoSEQ multiplex PCR; TCRdb's copy has only in-frame clones and leaves some out. From that table come the V and J calls and clone size; the DNA was used to work out D and trimming. The sample holds some 360,000 clones, approximately 89% seen once. Germline CDR1 reads SGDLS; CDR2 reads YYNGEE. Losses at the gene ends were 4 bases for V and 5 bases for J; bases not matched to a gene: 5. The length of the CDR3 is 13 residues. The chain links TRBV9 to TRBJ1-1; 7 bases agree with TRBD1. The sequencing sample was made of peripheral blood. This sequence originates from a woman aged 55 to 70 with COVID-19, enrolled during active disease. The CDR3 spells CASSQDRETEAFF. In DNA form, the CDR3 reads TGTGCCAGCAGCCAAGACAGGGAGACTGAAGCTTTCTTT.